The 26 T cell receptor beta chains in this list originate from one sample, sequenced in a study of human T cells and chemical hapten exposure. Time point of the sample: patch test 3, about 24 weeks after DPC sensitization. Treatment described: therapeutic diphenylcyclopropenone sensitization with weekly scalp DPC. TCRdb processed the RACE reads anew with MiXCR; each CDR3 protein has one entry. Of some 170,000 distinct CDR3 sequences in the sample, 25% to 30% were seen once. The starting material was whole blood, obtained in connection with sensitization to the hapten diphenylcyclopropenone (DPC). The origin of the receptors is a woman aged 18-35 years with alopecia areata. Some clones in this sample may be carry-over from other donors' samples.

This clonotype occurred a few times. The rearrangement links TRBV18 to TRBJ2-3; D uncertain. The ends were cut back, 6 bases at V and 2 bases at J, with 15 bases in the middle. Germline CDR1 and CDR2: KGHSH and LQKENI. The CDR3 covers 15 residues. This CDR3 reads CASSRSTQYTDTQYF. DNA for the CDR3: TGTGCCAGCTCGAGGTCGACGCAGTACACAGATACGCAGTATTTT.

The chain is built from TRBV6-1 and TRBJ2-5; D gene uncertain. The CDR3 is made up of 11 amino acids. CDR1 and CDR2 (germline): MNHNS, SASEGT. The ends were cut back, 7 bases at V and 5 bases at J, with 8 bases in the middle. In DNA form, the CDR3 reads TGTGCCAGCACCGATTATGAGACCCAGTACTTC. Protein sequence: CASTDYETQYF.

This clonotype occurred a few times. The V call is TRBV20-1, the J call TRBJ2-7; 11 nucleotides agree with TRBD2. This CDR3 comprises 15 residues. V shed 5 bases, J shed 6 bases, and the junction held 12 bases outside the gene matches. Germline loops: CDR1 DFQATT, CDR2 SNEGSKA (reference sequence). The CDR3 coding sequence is TGCAGTGCTTTTTGGACTAGCGGGTGGCAGGGCGAGCAGTACTTC. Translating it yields CSAFWTSGWQGEQYF.

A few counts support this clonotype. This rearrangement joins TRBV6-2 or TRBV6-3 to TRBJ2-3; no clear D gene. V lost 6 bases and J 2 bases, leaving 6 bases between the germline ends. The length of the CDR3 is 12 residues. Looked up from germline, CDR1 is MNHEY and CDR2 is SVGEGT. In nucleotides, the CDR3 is TGTGCCAGCAGGCGGAACACAGATACGCAGTATTTT. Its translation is CASRRNTDTQYF.

CDR3 nucleotide sequence: TGCAGTGTCCCGATGACTAGCGGGAGGGCATGGGAGCAGTTCTTC. It codes for CSVPMTSGRAWEQFF. The rearrangement links TRBV20-1 to TRBJ2-1; TRBD2 agrees at 14 bases. V shed 7 bases, J shed 10 bases, and the junction held 12 bases outside the gene matches. Germline V gene data show CDR1 as DFQATT and CDR2 as SNEGSKA (reference sequence). CDR3 length: 15 amino acids.

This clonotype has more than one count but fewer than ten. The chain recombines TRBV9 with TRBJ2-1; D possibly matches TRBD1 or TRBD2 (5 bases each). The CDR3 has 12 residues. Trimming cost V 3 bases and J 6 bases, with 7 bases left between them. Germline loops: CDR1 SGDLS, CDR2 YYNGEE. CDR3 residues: CASSGGTNEQFF. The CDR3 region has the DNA TGTGCCAGCAGCGGGGGGACCAATGAGCAGTTCTTC.

The DNA of the CDR3 is TGTGCCAGCAGTTCTCGGGGGCACGAGCAGTTCTTC. This gives the protein CASSSRGHEQFF. The chain employs TRBV6-2 or TRBV6-3 and TRBJ2-1, with D perhaps being TRBD1 or TRBD2 (6 bases each). The CDR3 is 12 amino acids. V dropped 4 bases and J dropped 10 bases, with 11 bases sitting between them. Germline V lookup: CDR1 MNHEY, CDR2 SVGEGT.

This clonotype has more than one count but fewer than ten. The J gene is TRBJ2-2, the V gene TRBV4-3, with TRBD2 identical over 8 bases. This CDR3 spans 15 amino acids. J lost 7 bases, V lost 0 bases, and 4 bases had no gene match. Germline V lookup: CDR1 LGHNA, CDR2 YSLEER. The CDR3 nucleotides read TGCGCCAGCAGCCAAGATAGCGGGAAGGGCGGGGAGCTGTTTTTT. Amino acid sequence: CASSQDSGKGGELFF.

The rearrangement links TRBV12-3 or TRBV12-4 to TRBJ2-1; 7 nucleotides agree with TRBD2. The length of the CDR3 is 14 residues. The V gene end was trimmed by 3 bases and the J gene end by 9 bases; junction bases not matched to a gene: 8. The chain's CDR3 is CASSLEPGGSEQFF. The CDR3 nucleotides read TGTGCCAGCAGTTTGGAGCCCGGCGGGAGTGAGCAGTTCTTC.

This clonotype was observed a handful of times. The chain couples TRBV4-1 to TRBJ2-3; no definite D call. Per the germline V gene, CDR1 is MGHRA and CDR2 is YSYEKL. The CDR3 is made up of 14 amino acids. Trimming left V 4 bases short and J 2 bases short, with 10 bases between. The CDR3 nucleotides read TGCGCCAGCAGCCCCTCGGAGCTCACAGATACGCAGTATTTT. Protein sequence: CASSPSELTDTQYF.

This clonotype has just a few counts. Written as DNA, the CDR3 is TGTGCCAGCAGCCCCGAACAGCAAGCTCAAGAGACCCAGTACTTC. Its translation: CASSPEQQAQETQYF. V is TRBV11-2 and J is TRBJ2-5; D unclear. The CDR3 is made up of 15 amino acids. V dropped 5 bases and J dropped 2 bases, with 15 bases sitting between them. Germline lookup yields CDR1 SGHAT and CDR2 FQNNGV. Full variable domain (rest looked up from reference TRBV11-2 and TRBJ2-5): EAGVAQSPRYKIIEKRQSVAFWCNPISGHATLYWYQQILGQGPKLLIQFQNNGVVDDSQLPKDRFSAERLKGVDSTLKIQPAKLEDSAVYLCASSPEQQAQETQYFGPGTRLLVL.

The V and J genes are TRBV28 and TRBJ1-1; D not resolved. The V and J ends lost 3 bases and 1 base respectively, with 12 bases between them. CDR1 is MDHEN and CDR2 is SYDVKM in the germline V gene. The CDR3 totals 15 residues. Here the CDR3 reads CASSLIRLRNTEAFF. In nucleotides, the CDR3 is TGTGCCAGCAGTTTGATAAGGCTGAGGAACACTGAAGCTTTCTTT. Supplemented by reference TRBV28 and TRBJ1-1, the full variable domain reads DVKVTQSSRYLVKRTGEKVFLECVQDMDHENMFWYRQDPGLGLRLIYFSYDVKMKEKGDIPEGYSVSREKKERFSLILESASTNQTSMYLCASSLIRLRNTEAFFGQGTRLTVV.

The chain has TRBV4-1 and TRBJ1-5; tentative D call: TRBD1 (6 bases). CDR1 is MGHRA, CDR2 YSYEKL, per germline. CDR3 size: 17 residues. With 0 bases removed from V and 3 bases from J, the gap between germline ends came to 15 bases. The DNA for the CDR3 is TGCGCCAGCAGCCAAGATCCCGGGGGGGCCTACAATCAGCCCCAGCATTTT. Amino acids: CASSQDPGGAYNQPQHF.

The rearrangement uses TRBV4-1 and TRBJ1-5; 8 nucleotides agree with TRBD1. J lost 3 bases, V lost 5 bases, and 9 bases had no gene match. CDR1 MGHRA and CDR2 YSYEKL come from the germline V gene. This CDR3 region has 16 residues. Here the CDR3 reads CASSSDRGSFNQPQHF. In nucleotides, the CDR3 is TGCGCCAGCAGCTCAGACAGGGGATCCTTCAATCAGCCCCAGCATTTT.

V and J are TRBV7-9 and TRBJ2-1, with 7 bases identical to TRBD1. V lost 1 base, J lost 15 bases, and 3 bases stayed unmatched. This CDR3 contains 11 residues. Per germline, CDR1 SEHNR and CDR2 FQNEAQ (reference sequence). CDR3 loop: CASSLEGARFF. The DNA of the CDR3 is TGTGCCAGCAGCTTAGAGGGGGCCCGGTTCTTC.

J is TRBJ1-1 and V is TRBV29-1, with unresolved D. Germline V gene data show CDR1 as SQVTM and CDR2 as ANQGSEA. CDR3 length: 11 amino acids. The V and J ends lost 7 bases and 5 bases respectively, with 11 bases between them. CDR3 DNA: TGCAGCGGTCGGAGGGAAACTGAAGCTTTCTTT. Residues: CSGRRETEAFF. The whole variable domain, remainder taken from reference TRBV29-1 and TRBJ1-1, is SAVISQKPSRDICQRGTSLTIQCQVDSQVTMMFWYRQQPGQSLTLIATANQGSEATYESGFVIDKFPISRPNLTFSTLTVSNMSPEDSSIYLCSGRRETEAFFGQGTRLTVV.

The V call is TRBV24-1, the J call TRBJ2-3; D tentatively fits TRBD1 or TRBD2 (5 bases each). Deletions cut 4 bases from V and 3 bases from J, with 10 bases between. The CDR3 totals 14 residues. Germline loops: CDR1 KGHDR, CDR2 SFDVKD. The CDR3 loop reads CATSDPGTTDTQYF. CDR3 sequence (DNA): TGTGCCACCAGTGACCCTGGGACGACAGATACGCAGTATTTT.

The CDR3 protein is CASSSPLSGRQETQYF. For the CDR3, the DNA is TGTGCCAGCAGTTCCCCACTTAGCGGGAGGCAAGAGACCCAGTACTTC. This chain links TRBV6-2 or TRBV6-3 with TRBJ2-5; 10 positions match TRBD2. The V segment lost 4 bases and the J segment 2 bases; nucleotides outside the gene matches: 7. This CDR3 has 16 amino acids. Germline V gene lookup returns CDR1 MNHEY and CDR2 SVGEGT.

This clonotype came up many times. The CDR3 nucleotides read TGTGCCAGCGCGGGACAGGAGAATCAGCCCCAGCATTTT. This sequence encodes CASAGQENQPQHF. This chain joins TRBV7-6 and TRBJ1-5, with 8 bases fitting TRBD1. The V and J ends lost 8 bases and 4 bases, in that order; junction bases with no gene match: 4. The germline CDR1 and CDR2 sequences are SGHVS and FNYEAQ. The CDR3 is 13 amino acids.

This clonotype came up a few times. CDR3 bases: TGCAGTGCTGTAGTGGAAGGTGTTACCTACGAGCAGTACTTC. Its protein product is CSAVVEGVTYEQYF. This chain links TRBV20-1 with TRBJ2-7, with no clear D. Trimming shortened V by 5 bases and J by 2 bases, and 16 bases separated the two germline ends. The V gene's germline CDR1 is DFQATT and CDR2 SNEGSKA (reference sequence). This CDR3 is built from 14 residues.

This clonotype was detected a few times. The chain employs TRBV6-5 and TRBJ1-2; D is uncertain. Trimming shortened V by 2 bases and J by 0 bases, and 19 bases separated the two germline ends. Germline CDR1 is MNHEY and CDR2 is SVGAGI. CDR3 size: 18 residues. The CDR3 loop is CASSYLTPAGRANYGYTF. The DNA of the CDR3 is TGTGCCAGCAGTTACCTAACCCCGGCGGGTAGGGCTAACTATGGCTACACCTTC.

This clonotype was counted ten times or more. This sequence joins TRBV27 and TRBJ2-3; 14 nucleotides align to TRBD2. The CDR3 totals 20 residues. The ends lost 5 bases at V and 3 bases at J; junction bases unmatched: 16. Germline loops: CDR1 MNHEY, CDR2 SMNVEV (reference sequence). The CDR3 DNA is TGTGCCAGCAGTCACCTACGCGGACTAGCGGGGGGCGAGGGAACAGATACGCAGTATTTT. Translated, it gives CASSHLRGLAGGEGTDTQYF.

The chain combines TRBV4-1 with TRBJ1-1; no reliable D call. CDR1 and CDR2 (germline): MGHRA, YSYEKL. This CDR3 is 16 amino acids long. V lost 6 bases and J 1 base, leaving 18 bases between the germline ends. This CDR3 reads CASRNPMTQPNTEAFF. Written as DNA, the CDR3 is TGCGCCAGCAGGAACCCTATGACACAACCGAACACTGAAGCTTTCTTT.

The CDR3 nucleotides are TGTGCCAGCAGCGTGGCAGACAGCGGGGGGGAGACCCAGTACTTC. This sequence encodes CASSVADSGGETQYF. This sequence joins TRBV9 and TRBJ2-5; 9 nucleotides line up with TRBD2. The CDR3 covers 15 residues. Germline-derived CDR1 and CDR2 are SGDLS and YYNGEE. V trimming: 2 bases; J trimming: 5 bases; junction bases outside the gene matches: 7. Full variable domain (outside the CDR3, taken from reference TRBV9 and TRBJ2-5): DSGVTQTPKHLITATGQRVTLRCSPRSGDLSVYWYQQSLDQGLQFLIQYYNGEERAKGNILERFSAQQFPDLHSELNLSSLELGDSALYFCASSVADSGGETQYFGPGTRLLVL.

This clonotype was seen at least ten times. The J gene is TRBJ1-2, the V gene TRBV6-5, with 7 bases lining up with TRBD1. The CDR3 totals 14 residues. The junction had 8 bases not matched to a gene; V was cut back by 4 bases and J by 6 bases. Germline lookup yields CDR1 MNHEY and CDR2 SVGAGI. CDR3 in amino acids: CASSSSQGSDGYTF. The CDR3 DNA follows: TGTGCCAGCAGTTCCTCACAGGGGAGCGATGGCTACACCTTC.

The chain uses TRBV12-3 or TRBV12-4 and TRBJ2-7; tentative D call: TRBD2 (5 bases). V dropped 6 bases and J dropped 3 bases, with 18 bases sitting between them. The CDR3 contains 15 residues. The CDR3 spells CASSLLPTGFYEQYF. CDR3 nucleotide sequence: TGTGCCAGCAGCCTCCTTCCCACGGGGTTCTACGAGCAGTACTTC.